The rows below give T cell receptor beta chains drawn from one sample of a study of OX40 agonist ivuxolimab in advanced cancers. The protocol was immunoSEQ multiplex PCR, while the TCRdb copy is restricted to in-frame clones and leaves out a portion. The data contain more than 50,000 clones, 75% to 80% of them seen just once; the ten biggest clones take up approximately 2.3%. This specimen consisted of CD4+ or CD8+ T cells sorted from blood, obtained in a trial of the OX40 agonist ivuxolimab. Every receptor here comes from an adult with an advanced solid tumor such as melanoma, head and neck, liver or kidney cancer. Each CDR3 is given with its conserved first and last residue. D genes are given only for firm matches. Clone size is stated in some rows and not others, as once, few, many or a class when expanded.

j_call: TRBJ1-3
d_call: -
v_call: TRBV18
clone_size: -
cdr3_aa: CASSPPLRAGNTIYF
cdr3_nt: TGTGCCAGCTCACCACCGCTCAGGGCTGGAAACACCATATATTTT

j_call: TRBJ1-1
d_call: TRBD1
v_call: TRBV19
clone_size: -
cdr3_aa: CASARDRDGTEAFF
cdr3_nt: TGTGCCAGTGCTAGGGACAGGGATGGCACTGAAGCTTTCTTT

j_call: TRBJ1-4
d_call: -
v_call: TRBV11-2
clone_size: -
cdr3_aa: CASSFAGGTTEKLFF
cdr3_nt: TGTGCCAGCAGCTTCGCGGGGGGGACTACTGAAAAACTGTTTTTT

j_call: TRBJ1-5
d_call: -
v_call: TRBV6-6
clone_size: -
cdr3_aa: CASRSQGGNQPQHF
cdr3_nt: TGTGCCAGCAGAAGCCAGGGTGGCAATCAGCCCCAGCATTTT

j_call: TRBJ2-1
d_call: -
v_call: TRBV2
clone_size: -
cdr3_aa: CASSDAGTSRNEQFF
cdr3_nt: TGTGCCAGCAGCGACGCCGGTACCAGCCGGAATGAGCAGTTCTTC

j_call: TRBJ1-2
d_call: -
v_call: TRBV6-5
clone_size: -
cdr3_aa: CASSSSPQVVGYTF
cdr3_nt: TGTGCCAGCAGTTCCTCCCCCCAGGTGGTCGGCTACACCTTC

j_call: TRBJ1-2
d_call: TRBD1
v_call: TRBV7-2
clone_size: -
cdr3_aa: CASSTRDRRGYTF
cdr3_nt: TGTGCCAGCAGCACCCGGGACAGACGTGGCTACACCTTC

j_call: TRBJ2-7
d_call: -
v_call: TRBV7-2
clone_size: few
cdr3_aa: CASSLASSYEQYF
cdr3_nt: TGTGCCAGCAGCTTAGCAAGTTCCTACGAGCAGTACTTC

j_call: TRBJ1-5
d_call: -
v_call: TRBV7-8
clone_size: -
cdr3_aa: CASSLVAGSPYQPQHF
cdr3_nt: TGTGCCAGCAGCTTAGTGGCAGGGTCCCCTTATCAGCCCCAGCATTTT

j_call: TRBJ1-4
d_call: TRBD1
v_call: TRBV2
clone_size: -
cdr3_aa: CASSVRRGTNEKLFF
cdr3_nt: TGTGCCAGCAGTGTCCGCAGGGGGACTAATGAAAAACTGTTTTTT

j_call: TRBJ1-2
d_call: TRBD1
v_call: TRBV6-5
clone_size: few
cdr3_aa: CASSYAGQGKNGYTF
cdr3_nt: TGTGCCAGCAGTTACGCGGGACAGGGGAAAAATGGCTACACCTTC

j_call: TRBJ2-5
d_call: -
v_call: TRBV2
clone_size: -
cdr3_aa: CASRGDFSGETQYF
cdr3_nt: TGTGCCAGCAGGGGTGACTTTTCGGGGGAGACCCAGTACTTC

j_call: TRBJ2-5
d_call: -
v_call: TRBV11-2
clone_size: -
cdr3_aa: CASSRPLETQYF
cdr3_nt: TGTGCCAGCAGTCGTCCCTTGGAGACCCAGTACTTC

j_call: TRBJ2-2
d_call: TRBD2
v_call: TRBV9
clone_size: -
cdr3_aa: CASSVGGLVGSGELFF
cdr3_nt: TGTGCCAGCAGCGTAGGGGGACTAGTCGGATCCGGGGAGCTGTTTTTT

j_call: TRBJ2-2
d_call: TRBD1
v_call: TRBV29-1
clone_size: -
cdr3_aa: CSARQGTGELFF
cdr3_nt: TGCAGCGCCCGACAGGGAACCGGGGAGCTGTTTTTT

j_call: TRBJ2-5
d_call: TRBD2
v_call: TRBV5-1
clone_size: -
cdr3_aa: CASSSRLAGEQETQYF
cdr3_nt: TGCGCCAGCAGCAGTAGACTAGCGGGGGAGCAAGAGACCCAGTACTTC

j_call: TRBJ1-4
d_call: TRBD1
v_call: TRBV5-5
clone_size: -
cdr3_aa: CASSLAPGGATNEKLFF
cdr3_nt: TGTGCCAGCAGCTTGGCCCCAGGGGGCGCGACTAATGAAAAACTGTTTTTT

j_call: TRBJ2-7
d_call: TRBD1
v_call: TRBV5-1
clone_size: -
cdr3_aa: CASSLGPGTVSSYEQYF
cdr3_nt: TGCGCCAGCAGCTTGGGACCCGGGACAGTAAGCTCCTACGAGCAGTACTTC

j_call: TRBJ2-3
d_call: -
v_call: TRBV7-2
clone_size: -
cdr3_aa: CASSLDLRQGFTDTQYF
cdr3_nt: TGTGCCAGCAGCTTAGATCTCCGCCAGGGTTTCACAGATACGCAGTATTTT

j_call: TRBJ2-6
d_call: -
v_call: TRBV6-1
clone_size: -
cdr3_aa: CASSEAVSSGANVLTF
cdr3_nt: TGTGCCAGCAGTGAAGCGGTGAGCTCTGGGGCCAACGTCCTGACTTTC

j_call: TRBJ1-2
d_call: -
v_call: TRBV19
clone_size: -
cdr3_aa: CASRWTSHGYTF
cdr3_nt: TGTGCCAGTAGGTGGACGTCTCATGGCTACACCTTC

j_call: TRBJ2-6
d_call: -
v_call: TRBV5-6
clone_size: once
cdr3_aa: CASSLTQSSGANVLTF
cdr3_nt: TGTGCCAGCAGCTTGACCCAGAGCTCTGGGGCCAACGTCCTGACTTTC

j_call: TRBJ1-3
d_call: TRBD1
v_call: TRBV5-1
clone_size: -
cdr3_aa: CASSLGQAVSGNTIYF
cdr3_nt: TGCGCCAGCAGCTTAGGACAGGCCGTCTCTGGAAACACCATATATTTT

j_call: TRBJ1-1
d_call: -
v_call: TRBV27
clone_size: once
cdr3_aa: CASSPQLNAEAFF
cdr3_nt: TGTGCCAGCAGCCCCCAGCTGAACGCTGAAGCTTTCTTT

j_call: TRBJ2-1
d_call: -
v_call: TRBV11-3
clone_size: -
cdr3_aa: CASSPSKSCNEQFF
cdr3_nt: TGTGCCAGCAGCCCTAGTAAAAGTTGCAATGAGCAGTTCTTC

j_call: TRBJ2-5
d_call: TRBD1
v_call: TRBV6-5
clone_size: few
cdr3_aa: CASSYSGTGGETQYF
cdr3_nt: TGTGCCAGCAGTTACTCGGGGACAGGGGGAGAGACCCAGTACTTC

j_call: TRBJ2-7
d_call: -
v_call: TRBV5-4
clone_size: -
cdr3_aa: CASSLPRREGLEQYF
cdr3_nt: TGTGCCAGCAGCTTGCCCCGACGGGAAGGTTTGGAGCAGTACTTC

j_call: TRBJ2-7
d_call: TRBD1
v_call: TRBV4-1
clone_size: -
cdr3_aa: CASSQDLLWGQGVNYEQYF
cdr3_nt: TGCGCCAGCAGCCAAGATCTCCTTTGGGGACAGGGGGTTAACTACGAGCAGTACTTC

j_call: TRBJ1-1
d_call: TRBD1
v_call: TRBV19
clone_size: -
cdr3_aa: CASSNPGTGGMNTEAFF
cdr3_nt: TGTGCCAGTAGTAATCCCGGGACAGGGGGGATGAACACTGAAGCTTTCTTT

j_call: TRBJ1-1
d_call: -
v_call: TRBV29-1
clone_size: -
cdr3_aa: CSVDPENTEAFF
cdr3_nt: TGCAGCGTTGATCCAGAGAACACTGAAGCTTTCTTT

j_call: TRBJ2-5
d_call: TRBD2
v_call: TRBV4-1
clone_size: -
cdr3_aa: CASSQDPAGGPFSETQYF
cdr3_nt: TGCGCCAGCAGCCAAGATCCGGCGGGGGGGCCTTTTTCGGAGACCCAGTACTTC

j_call: TRBJ2-4
d_call: -
v_call: TRBV28
clone_size: few
cdr3_aa: CATTPLAVKNIQYF
cdr3_nt: TGTGCCACCACCCCCTTAGCGGTCAAAAACATTCAGTACTTC

j_call: TRBJ1-1
d_call: -
v_call: TRBV7-2
clone_size: -
cdr3_aa: CASSLAGRLNTEAFF
cdr3_nt: TGTGCCAGCAGCTTAGCCGGACGGTTGAACACTGAAGCTTTCTTT

j_call: TRBJ1-5
d_call: -
v_call: TRBV30
clone_size: -
cdr3_aa: CAWERPGGNQPQHF
cdr3_nt: TGTGCCTGGGAGAGGCCGGGGGGCAATCAGCCCCAGCATTTT

j_call: TRBJ1-5
d_call: -
v_call: TRBV7-2
clone_size: few
cdr3_aa: CASSLVGYSNQPQHF
cdr3_nt: TGTGCCAGCAGCTTAGTCGGATATAGCAATCAGCCCCAGCATTTT

j_call: TRBJ2-3
d_call: TRBD1
v_call: TRBV5-5
clone_size: -
cdr3_aa: CASSSPTGADTQYF
cdr3_nt: TGTGCCAGCAGCTCCCCGACAGGGGCAGATACGCAGTATTTT

j_call: TRBJ1-2
d_call: -
v_call: TRBV7-2
clone_size: -
cdr3_aa: CASSLFRGDYGYTF
cdr3_nt: TGTGCCAGCAGCTTATTTCGGGGGGACTATGGCTACACCTTC

j_call: TRBJ1-1
d_call: -
v_call: TRBV7-2
clone_size: -
cdr3_aa: CASSLDRNTEAFF
cdr3_nt: TGTGCCAGCAGCTTAGATCGGAACACTGAAGCTTTCTTT

j_call: TRBJ1-6
d_call: -
v_call: TRBV30
clone_size: -
cdr3_aa: CACHREPYNSPLHF
cdr3_nt: TGTGCCTGCCACAGGGAACCCTATAATTCACCCCTCCACTTT

j_call: TRBJ2-4
d_call: -
v_call: TRBV7-9
clone_size: -
cdr3_aa: CASSPGAGGENIQYF
cdr3_nt: TGTGCCAGCAGCCCCGGAGCCGGGGGCGAAAACATTCAGTACTTC

j_call: TRBJ1-2
d_call: -
v_call: TRBV7-2
clone_size: -
cdr3_aa: CASSLVGYGYTF
cdr3_nt: TGTGCCAGCAGCTTAGTGGGTTACGGCTACACCTTC

j_call: TRBJ2-5
d_call: TRBD2
v_call: TRBV7-8
clone_size: few
cdr3_aa: CASSSTGTSGRRKTQYF
cdr3_nt: TGTGCCAGCAGCTCAACCGGGACTAGCGGGAGGAGAAAGACCCAGTACTTC

j_call: TRBJ1-1
d_call: TRBD1
v_call: TRBV5-6
clone_size: -
cdr3_aa: CASSPPGGQRIEAFF
cdr3_nt: TGTGCCAGCAGCCCACCGGGGGGACAGCGAATTGAAGCTTTCTTT